The rows below give T cell receptor beta chains drawn from one sample of a study of chemoradiotherapy in HPV16-positive cancers. Clones were sequenced by immunoSEQ multiplex PCR, and TCRdb holds only the in-frame ones, with some missing. This sample has about 8,100 clones, with about two thirds found just once. The biological material was taken from a patient who underwent chemoradiotherapy. The receptors originated from a human donor with HPV-associated anogenital cancer. Each CDR3 is given with its conserved first and last residue. Each record gives: V gene, D gene, clone size, J gene, CDR3 DNA, CDR3 protein. D genes are given only for firm matches. The size entry is marked missing in some rows and otherwise reads once, few, many or a size class.

V gene: TRBV10-3
D gene: TRBD1
clone size: -
J gene: TRBJ1-5
CDR3 DNA: TGTGCCATCAGTGATCGGGACAGCCAAAGCAATCAGCCCCAGCATTTT
CDR3 protein: CAISDRDSQSNQPQHF

V gene: TRBV9
D gene: -
clone size: -
J gene: TRBJ2-7
CDR3 DNA: TGTGCCAGCCCTCCGTCGGGGGTCCACGAGCAGTACTTC
CDR3 protein: CASPPSGVHEQYF

V gene: TRBV30
D gene: -
clone size: once
J gene: TRBJ1-3
CDR3 DNA: TGTGCCTGGAGTGTCGGCAGGAAGACTGGAAACACCATATATTTT
CDR3 protein: CAWSVGRKTGNTIYF

V gene: TRBV28
D gene: -
clone size: -
J gene: TRBJ1-5
CDR3 DNA: TGTGCCAGCAACCGGGTCGACAATCAGCCCCAGCATTTT
CDR3 protein: CASNRVDNQPQHF

V gene: TRBV5-1
D gene: TRBD1
clone size: -
J gene: TRBJ1-1
CDR3 DNA: TGCGCCAGCAGCTCGACAGGGAGGGACACTGAAGCTTTCTTT
CDR3 protein: CASSSTGRDTEAFF

V gene: TRBV11-2
D gene: TRBD2
clone size: -
J gene: TRBJ2-2
CDR3 DNA: TGTGCCAGCAGCTTAGTTGGCGGGGGTACCGGGGAGCTGTTTTTT
CDR3 protein: CASSLVGGGTGELFF

V gene: TRBV13
D gene: -
clone size: -
J gene: TRBJ1-1
CDR3 DNA: TGTGCCAGCAGCCCCGGGGGGAACACTGAAGCTTTCTTT
CDR3 protein: CASSPGGNTEAFF

V gene: TRBV28
D gene: TRBD1
clone size: -
J gene: TRBJ2-2
CDR3 DNA: TGTGCCTCCCGGACAGGGTTCGGGGAGCTGTTTTTT
CDR3 protein: CASRTGFGELFF

V gene: TRBV7-9
D gene: -
clone size: -
J gene: TRBJ2-7
CDR3 DNA: TGTGCCAGCAGTTTTCCGGGGCAGGACTACGAGCAGTACTTC
CDR3 protein: CASSFPGQDYEQYF

V gene: TRBV7-2
D gene: TRBD1
clone size: -
J gene: TRBJ2-3
CDR3 DNA: TGTGCCAGCAGCTCCGCGGACTCATGGGACAGGATAGAATCAGATACGCAGTATTTT
CDR3 protein: CASSSADSWDRIESDTQYF

V gene: TRBV2
D gene: -
clone size: -
J gene: TRBJ1-5
CDR3 DNA: TGTGCCACAAGACGGGATAGCAATCAGCCCCAGCATTTT
CDR3 protein: CATRRDSNQPQHF

V gene: TRBV6-5
D gene: -
clone size: -
J gene: TRBJ1-2
CDR3 DNA: TGTGCCAGCAGTTACGGGGGGGACTATGGCTACACCTTC
CDR3 protein: CASSYGGDYGYTF

V gene: TRBV7-2
D gene: -
clone size: -
J gene: TRBJ1-5
CDR3 DNA: TGTGCCAGCAGCCCCGGGAGGACAGATAATCAGCCCCAGCATTTT
CDR3 protein: CASSPGRTDNQPQHF

V gene: TRBV7-6
D gene: -
clone size: -
J gene: TRBJ2-7
CDR3 DNA: TGTGCCAGCAGCCCTGGACAGTACTGGGAGCAGTACTTC
CDR3 protein: CASSPGQYWEQYF

V gene: TRBV5-1
D gene: -
clone size: -
J gene: TRBJ2-3
CDR3 DNA: TGCGCCAGCAGCTTGGCCGCATCCACAGATACGCAGTATTTT
CDR3 protein: CASSLAASTDTQYF

V gene: TRBV5-4
D gene: -
clone size: -
J gene: TRBJ1-2
CDR3 DNA: TGTGCCAGCAGCTTCCCCAATAACTATGGCTACACCTTC
CDR3 protein: CASSFPNNYGYTF

V gene: TRBV4-3
D gene: -
clone size: -
J gene: TRBJ2-5
CDR3 DNA: TGCGCCAGCAGCCAAGATATTAACGGGATACGAGAGACCCAGTACTTC
CDR3 protein: CASSQDINGIRETQYF

V gene: TRBV19
D gene: -
clone size: few
J gene: TRBJ1-5
CDR3 DNA: TGTGCCAGTGCGGGGGTTTATCAGCCCCAGCATTTT
CDR3 protein: CASAGVYQPQHF

V gene: TRBV6-5
D gene: -
clone size: once
J gene: TRBJ2-7
CDR3 DNA: TGTGCCAGCAGTCCCTCGGACAGCCTCTACGAGCAGTACTTC
CDR3 protein: CASSPSDSLYEQYF

V gene: TRBV4-2
D gene: -
clone size: -
J gene: TRBJ1-6
CDR3 DNA: TGTGCCAGCAGCCAAGATCAAGCTTATAATTCACCCCTCCACTTT
CDR3 protein: CASSQDQAYNSPLHF

V gene: TRBV2
D gene: -
clone size: -
J gene: TRBJ1-2
CDR3 DNA: TGTGCCAGCAGTAGGGCCTCCTATGGCTACACCTTC
CDR3 protein: CASSRASYGYTF

V gene: TRBV7-9
D gene: TRBD1
clone size: -
J gene: TRBJ2-7
CDR3 DNA: TGTGCCAGCAGCTGGGGACAGGGCTCCTACGAGCAGTACTTC
CDR3 protein: CASSWGQGSYEQYF

V gene: TRBV11-2
D gene: -
clone size: -
J gene: TRBJ1-1
CDR3 DNA: TGTGCCAGCAGCTTAGATGAGTCCACTGAAGCTTTCTTT
CDR3 protein: CASSLDESTEAFF

V gene: TRBV10-2
D gene: TRBD1
clone size: -
J gene: TRBJ1-6
CDR3 DNA: TGCGCCAGCAGGCCGGGACAGGGTAATTCACCCCTCCACTTT
CDR3 protein: CASRPGQGNSPLHF

V gene: TRBV30
D gene: -
clone size: few
J gene: TRBJ1-3
CDR3 DNA: TGTGCCCTCTACGGGGCTGGAAACACCATATATTTT
CDR3 protein: CALYGAGNTIYF

V gene: TRBV2
D gene: -
clone size: -
J gene: TRBJ1-2
CDR3 DNA: TGTGCCAGCAACCAAGGGAACTATGGCTACACCTTC
CDR3 protein: CASNQGNYGYTF

V gene: TRBV5-1
D gene: -
clone size: once
J gene: TRBJ2-5
CDR3 DNA: TGCGCCAGCAGCTTGACCAGCGGTTTACAAGAGACCCAGTACTTC
CDR3 protein: CASSLTSGLQETQYF

V gene: TRBV30
D gene: -
clone size: -
J gene: TRBJ2-3
CDR3 DNA: TGTGCCTGCCCGAAGGTTGGACCAAGCACAGATACGCAGTATTTT
CDR3 protein: CACPKVGPSTDTQYF

V gene: TRBV7-9
D gene: -
clone size: -
J gene: TRBJ2-7
CDR3 DNA: TGTGCCAGCAGCTTAGCGGGGGTTGACTACGAGCAGTACTTC
CDR3 protein: CASSLAGVDYEQYF

V gene: TRBV5-5
D gene: TRBD1
clone size: -
J gene: TRBJ1-1
CDR3 DNA: TGTGCCAGCAGGTCCGGGACAGGGGCATGGAACACTGAAGCTTTCTTT
CDR3 protein: CASRSGTGAWNTEAFF

V gene: TRBV28
D gene: -
clone size: -
J gene: TRBJ2-2
CDR3 DNA: TGTGCCAGCGAGGGGTCGAACACCGGGGAGCTGTTTTTT
CDR3 protein: CASEGSNTGELFF

V gene: TRBV21-1
D gene: -
clone size: -
J gene: TRBJ2-1
CDR3 DNA: TGTGCCAGCAGCAAAAGATTAACCGGTCCCTCGTTTGGTGAGCAGTTCTTC
CDR3 protein: CASSKRLTGPSFGEQFF

V gene: TRBV27
D gene: -
clone size: -
J gene: TRBJ1-2
CDR3 DNA: TGTGCCAGCAGCCCCCTGGCGGATCCCACCCCCTATGGCTACACCTTC
CDR3 protein: CASSPLADPTPYGYTF

V gene: TRBV27
D gene: TRBD1
clone size: -
J gene: TRBJ1-4
CDR3 DNA: TGTGCCAGCAGTCAATCTCGACAGGGGGGAAATGAAAAACTGTTTTTT
CDR3 protein: CASSQSRQGGNEKLFF

V gene: TRBV5-1
D gene: TRBD2
clone size: -
J gene: TRBJ2-2
CDR3 DNA: TGCGCCAGCAGCTTGGGATTGCTAGCGGGGGGTTCGAACACCGGGGAGCTGTTTTTT
CDR3 protein: CASSLGLLAGGSNTGELFF

V gene: TRBV2
D gene: -
clone size: -
J gene: TRBJ2-7
CDR3 DNA: TGTGCCAGCAGTGAGGGCGGTCGGCTCGAGCAGTACTTC
CDR3 protein: CASSEGGRLEQYF

V gene: TRBV6-5
D gene: TRBD1
clone size: -
J gene: TRBJ1-2
CDR3 DNA: TGTGCCAGCAGTCCCGACAGGGGCGGTATTCTCACCTTC
CDR3 protein: CASSPDRGGILTF

V gene: TRBV2
D gene: -
clone size: -
J gene: TRBJ2-5
CDR3 DNA: TGTGCCAGCAAACGTTGGGGGGTACTACAAGAGACCCAGTACTTC
CDR3 protein: CASKRWGVLQETQYF

V gene: TRBV28
D gene: -
clone size: -
J gene: TRBJ2-7
CDR3 DNA: TGTGCCAGCAGTTTATCGGTCCGGGACGGAGTTTCAGAGTGGTTCTACGAGCAGTACTTC
CDR3 protein: CASSLSVRDGVSEWFYEQYF

V gene: TRBV28
D gene: -
clone size: -
J gene: TRBJ1-3
CDR3 DNA: TGTGCCAGCAGTTTGAACATTGCTGGAAACACCATATATTTT
CDR3 protein: CASSLNIAGNTIYF

V gene: TRBV2
D gene: -
clone size: few
J gene: TRBJ1-5
CDR3 DNA: TGTGCCAGCAGTGGGCAATTCAATCAGCCCCAGCATTTT
CDR3 protein: CASSGQFNQPQHF

V gene: TRBV4-3
D gene: -
clone size: -
J gene: TRBJ2-1
CDR3 DNA: TGCGCCAGCAGCCAAACATGGGGGGGCGGTGAGCAGTTCTTC
CDR3 protein: CASSQTWGGGEQFF